What follows are 23 T cell receptor beta chains derived from one specimen sequenced in a study of human T cells and chemical hapten exposure. TCRdb itself ran the RACE reads through MiXCR, one entry per CDR3 protein. The sample consists of 100,000 to 150,000 distinct CDR3 sequences, 13% of them appearing once. Regarding time point: pre-sensitization, week 0. The sample's treatment: therapeutic diphenylcyclopropenone sensitization with weekly scalp DPC. The source material was whole blood, sampled in connection with sensitization to the hapten diphenylcyclopropenone (DPC). The source of these receptors is a woman aged 18 to 35 with alopecia areata. Some clones in this sample may be carry-over from other donors' samples.

V usage is TRBV7-3 and J usage is TRBJ1-2, with D possibly TRBD1 on 6 matching bases. Per the germline V gene, CDR1 is SGHTA and CDR2 is FQGTGA. Deletions cut 5 bases from V and 6 bases from J, with 22 bases between. This CDR3 spans 16 amino acids. CDR3 in DNA: TGTGCCAGCAGCCCTACGGGGACGCCCGGGGGCGATGGCTACACCTTC. Amino acid sequence: CASSPTGTPGGDGYTF.

J is TRBJ1-2 and V is TRBV7-9, with D perhaps TRBD1 (5 bases). Germline V gene sequence: CDR1 SEHNR, CDR2 FQNEAQ (reference sequence). The CDR3 has 14 residues. V lost 1 base and J 0 bases, leaving 6 bases between the germline ends. The CDR3 sequence is CASSLVGANYGYTF. The DNA of the CDR3 is TGTGCCAGCAGCTTAGTGGGGGCTAACTATGGCTACACCTTC.

V and J are TRBV27 and TRBJ1-5; 7 bases are a match to TRBD1. The J segment lost 6 bases and the V segment lost 6 bases, leaving 8 bases of the junction unmatched. This CDR3 contains 14 residues. CDR1 is MNHEY and CDR2 is SMNVEV in the germline V gene (reference sequence). The CDR3 DNA sequence: TGTGCCAGCAGACCCGACAGGGCGACTCAGCCCCAGCATTTT. It specifies CASRPDRATQPQHF.

This clonotype was detected many times. The chain couples TRBV29-1 to TRBJ1-3; D is perhaps TRBD1 (5 bases). Germline V gives CDR1 SQVTM, CDR2 ANQGSEA. Trimming left V 7 bases short and J 2 bases short, with 21 bases between. The CDR3 is made up of 16 amino acids. For the CDR3, the DNA is TGCAGCGCCGATGGACCCCGGGACCGCACTGGAAACACCATATATTTT. Translated: CSADGPRDRTGNTIYF.

CDR3 bases: TGTGCCAGCAGCTTAATGGGCGGGGGCCGAACCGGGGAGCTGTTTTTT. This codes for CASSLMGGGRTGELFF. This chain joins TRBV7-3 and TRBJ2-2; weak D call: TRBD2 (7 bases). CDR1 SGHTA and CDR2 FQGTGA come from the germline V gene. Trimming took off 1 base at V and 5 bases at J, with 14 bases between the two ends. The CDR3 extends over 16 amino acids.

In its sample, this clonotype was seen many times. The rearrangement links TRBV20-1 to TRBJ1-5, with TRBD1 matching over 7 bases. The CDR3 loop spans 16 amino acids. V lost 5 bases to trimming and J lost 7 bases; unmatched junction nucleotides: 17. The germline V gene encodes CDR1 DFQATT and CDR2 SNEGSKA (reference sequence). CDR3 amino acids: CSAGPGGAPQGQPQHF. CDR3 in DNA: TGCAGTGCTGGGCCAGGGGGTGCCCCACAAGGGCAGCCCCAGCATTTT.

This clonotype was found many times. The chain combines TRBV19 with TRBJ2-5, with TRBD2 matching over 8 bases. V lost 6 bases, J lost 5 bases, and 8 bases stayed unmatched. Germline CDR1 is LNHDA and CDR2 is SQIVND (reference sequence). CDR3 length: 14 residues. CDR3 DNA: TGTGCCAGTAGCGGGGGGGCTGAGGTGGAGACCCAGTACTTC. It translates to CASSGGAEVETQYF.

This clonotype has a handful of counts. The V gene is TRBV5-8, the J gene TRBJ1-5; TRBD1 might be the D (6 bases). Trimming pared 3 bases from V and 2 bases from J, leaving 9 bases between. CDR3 length: 14 residues. Germline assignment: CDR1 SGHTS and CDR2 YDEGEE. Here the CDR3 DNA reads TGTGCCAGCAGCTGGGGACACGGCAATCAGCCCCAGCATTTT. Translating it yields CASSWGHGNQPQHF.

The rearrangement uses TRBV7-6 and TRBJ2-3; TRBD1 agrees at 8 bases. V dropped 5 bases and J dropped 6; count of bases not matched to a gene: 1. This CDR3 has 12 amino acids. Germline V CDR1 and CDR2: SGHVS, FNYEAQ. CDR3 in DNA: TGTGCCAGCAGCCACAGGGGGGATACGCAGTATTTT. Translated: CASSHRGDTQYF.

This chain connects TRBV12-3 or TRBV12-4 to TRBJ1-1, with D tentatively TRBD1 (6 bases). V gave up 2 bases and J gave up 12 bases, with 13 bases separating them. This CDR3 is built from 12 residues. In nucleotides, the CDR3 is TGTGCCAGCAGTTTAACTCAGGGGCGGACTTTCTTT. Residues: CASSLTQGRTFF.

Of note for this clonotype: Since a much larger clone is just one base distant, this may be a read error. Here the CDR3 omits its conserved ending phenylalanine or tryptophan, so a read error is the likely source. The CDR3 DNA is TGTGCCAGCAGTTTGATAGATTATAGCAATCAGCCCCAGCATTCT. Residues: CASSLIDYSNQPQHS. This chain links TRBV28 with TRBJ1-5; D not resolved. The germline gives CDR1 MDHEN, CDR2 SYDVKM. V lost 3 bases, J lost 0 bases, and 9 bases lay in between. This CDR3 has 15 residues.

Remarks on this clonotype: The DNA is omitted, as the CDR3 cannot be located on it reliably, and the CDR3 follows TCRdb's listing. The chain carries TRBV12-3 or TRBV12-4 and TRBJ2-2; the table's TRBD1 call for D was not verified on the DNA. The CDR3 is 12 amino acids in total, end residues counted. The chain's CDR3 is CASSFRGRELFF.

There are many counts of this clonotype. This chain joins TRBV29-1 and TRBJ1-5; D remains ambiguous. V was clipped by 4 bases and J by 0 bases, with 10 bases between them. This CDR3 is 14 amino acids long. Per germline, CDR1 SQVTM and CDR2 ANQGSEA. CDR3 in amino acids: CSVGAGGSNQPQHF. The CDR3 nucleotides are TGCAGCGTTGGGGCAGGAGGTAGCAATCAGCCCCAGCATTTT.

The rearrangement joins TRBV7-2 to TRBJ1-1; 7 positions match TRBD1. V dropped 1 base and J dropped 2; count of bases not matched to a gene: 7. CDR1 and CDR2 (germline): SGHTA, FQGNSA. This CDR3 has 16 residues. CDR3 loop: CASSLDGRGGNTEAFF. In DNA, the CDR3 is TGTGCCAGCAGCTTAGATGGCAGGGGGGGAAACACTGAAGCTTTCTTT.

This clonotype was detected a few times. The chain uses TRBV5-5 and TRBJ2-6; TRBD1 matches 7 bases. Germline-derived CDR1 and CDR2 are SGHKS and YYEKEE (reference sequence). The V gene end was trimmed by 2 bases and the J gene end by 0 bases; junction bases not matched to a gene: 2. The CDR3 sequence is 16 residues long. DNA of the CDR3: TGTGCCAGCAGCTTTCCAGGGGGCTCTGGGGCCAACGTCCTGACTTTC. Protein: CASSFPGGSGANVLTF.

The chain carries TRBV7-2 and TRBJ1-2; tentatively, D is TRBD1 (6 bases). This CDR3 has 14 residues. With 5 bases removed from V and 3 bases from J, the gap between germline ends came to 13 bases. Germline V gives CDR1 SGHTA, CDR2 FQGNSA. CDR3 DNA sequence: TGTGCCAGCAGCCCCACCAGGGGCGACTATGGCTACACCTTC. It specifies CASSPTRGDYGYTF. The full variable domain, with the rest looked up from reference TRBV7-2 and TRBJ1-2, is GAGVSQSPSNKVTEKGKDVELRCDPISGHTALYWYRQSLGQGLEFLIYFQGNSAPDKSGLPSDRFSAERTGGSVSTLTIQRTQQEDSAVYLCASSPTRGDYGYTFGSGTRLTVV.

This clonotype was found a few times. The V and J genes are TRBV28 and TRBJ1-5, with a possible D match to TRBD1 (5 bases). The CDR3 extends over 15 amino acids. Between the trimmed V and J ends, which lost 2 bases and 7 bases, there was a span of 15 bases. Per germline, CDR1 MDHEN and CDR2 SYDVKM. The CDR3 sequence is CASSLGDSSRQPQHF. Written as DNA, the CDR3 is TGTGCCAGCAGTTTAGGAGACAGTTCTCGCCAGCCCCAGCATTTT.

The CDR3 DNA reads as TGTGCCAGCAGCTTGTGGGGGCTTCTTTCTGGCTACACCTTC. It codes for CASSLWGLLSGYTF. This chain uses TRBV7-2 with TRBJ1-2; weak D call: TRBD1 (6 bases). This CDR3 is 14 amino acids long. CDR1 and CDR2 (germline): SGHTA, FQGNSA. Trimming cost V 3 bases and J 7 bases, with 15 bases left between them. Variable domain in full (rest from reference TRBV7-2 and TRBJ1-2): GAGVSQSPSNKVTEKGKDVELRCDPISGHTALYWYRQSLGQGLEFLIYFQGNSAPDKSGLPSDRFSAERTGGSVSTLTIQRTQQEDSAVYLCASSLWGLLSGYTFGSGTRLTVV.

This clonotype was detected only a few times. V is TRBV10-2 and J is TRBJ1-4, with a possible D match to TRBD1 (6 bases). CDR1 is WSHSY, CDR2 SAAADI, per germline. There are 14 residues in the CDR3. V shed 7 bases and J shed 0 bases, with 9 bases lying between them. The DNA of the CDR3 is TGCGCCAGCAAGGGGGTTTCAACTAATGAAAAACTGTTTTTT. It yields the protein CASKGVSTNEKLFF.

Only a few counts were recorded for this clonotype. V gene TRBV7-2 combines with J gene TRBJ1-1, with D unclear. CDR1 is SGHTA and CDR2 is FQGNSA in the germline V gene. The CDR3 loop spans 14 amino acids. V lost 2 bases and J 3 bases, leaving 10 bases between the germline ends. The CDR3 DNA sequence: TGTGCCAGCAGCTTACCCCCACTTTACACTGAAGCTTTCTTT. Amino acids: CASSLPPLYTEAFF. Looking up the rest from reference TRBV7-2 and TRBJ1-1 gives the full variable domain: GAGVSQSPSNKVTEKGKDVELRCDPISGHTALYWYRQSLGQGLEFLIYFQGNSAPDKSGLPSDRFSAERTGGSVSTLTIQRTQQEDSAVYLCASSLPPLYTEAFFGQGTRLTVV.

This clonotype was seen repeatedly, ten times or more. The chain combines TRBV6-2 or TRBV6-3 with TRBJ2-6, with 7 bases aligning to TRBD1. The CDR3 is 19 residues long. The junction had 16 bases not matched to a gene; V was cut back by 2 bases and J by 6 bases. Germline CDR1 and CDR2: MNHEY and SVGEGT. CDR3 in amino acids: CASSYRRTGLSGEANVLTF. CDR3 DNA: TGTGCCAGCAGTTACCGCAGGACAGGCCTCTCTGGAGAGGCCAACGTCCTGACTTTC.

This clonotype came up many times. The chain has TRBV5-6 and TRBJ1-6, with 8 positions matching TRBD1. The germline V gene has CDR1 SGHDT and CDR2 YYEEEE. The CDR3 covers 16 residues. Trimming took 4 bases from V and 4 from J; bases not matched to a gene: 7. The CDR3 region has the DNA TGTGCCAGCAGCCCAGGGGGCTTACGGTATAATTCACCCCTCCACTTT. It translates to CASSPGGLRYNSPLHF.

This clonotype was recorded only once. This chain joins TRBV9 and TRBJ2-2, with D unresolved. Germline assignment: CDR1 SGDLS and CDR2 YYNGEE. This CDR3 is built from 12 residues. Trimming stripped 3 bases from V and 6 bases from J, with 6 bases between. This CDR3 is CASSADAGELFF. The CDR3 DNA follows: TGTGCCAGCAGCGCGGACGCCGGGGAGCTGTTTTTT.